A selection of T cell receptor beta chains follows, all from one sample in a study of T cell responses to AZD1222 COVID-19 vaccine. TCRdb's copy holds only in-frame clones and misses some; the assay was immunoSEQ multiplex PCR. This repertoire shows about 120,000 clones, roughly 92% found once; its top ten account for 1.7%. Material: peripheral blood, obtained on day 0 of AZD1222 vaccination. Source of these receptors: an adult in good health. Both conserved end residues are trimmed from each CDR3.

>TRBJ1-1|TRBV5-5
ASTYMESPNTEAF
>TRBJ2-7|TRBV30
AWSGFYEQY
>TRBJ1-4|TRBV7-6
ASSPGSFNEKLF
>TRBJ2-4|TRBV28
ASSLFASGSQY
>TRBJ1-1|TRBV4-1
ASSWDSNTEAF
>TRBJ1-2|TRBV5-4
ASSSPEGNYGYT
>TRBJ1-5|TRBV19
ASSIVGDGINQPQH
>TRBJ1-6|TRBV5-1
ASSPNWGRMGSSYNSPLH
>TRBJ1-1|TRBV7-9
ASSDDRGSHTEAF
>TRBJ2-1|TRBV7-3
ASSLDPSYSYNEQF
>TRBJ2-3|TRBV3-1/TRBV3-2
ASSRSFVLDRELDTQY
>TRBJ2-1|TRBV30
AWSDPRLSYNEQF
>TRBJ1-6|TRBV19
ASSTRDSPLH
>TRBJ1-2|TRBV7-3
ASSPDRVSGYT